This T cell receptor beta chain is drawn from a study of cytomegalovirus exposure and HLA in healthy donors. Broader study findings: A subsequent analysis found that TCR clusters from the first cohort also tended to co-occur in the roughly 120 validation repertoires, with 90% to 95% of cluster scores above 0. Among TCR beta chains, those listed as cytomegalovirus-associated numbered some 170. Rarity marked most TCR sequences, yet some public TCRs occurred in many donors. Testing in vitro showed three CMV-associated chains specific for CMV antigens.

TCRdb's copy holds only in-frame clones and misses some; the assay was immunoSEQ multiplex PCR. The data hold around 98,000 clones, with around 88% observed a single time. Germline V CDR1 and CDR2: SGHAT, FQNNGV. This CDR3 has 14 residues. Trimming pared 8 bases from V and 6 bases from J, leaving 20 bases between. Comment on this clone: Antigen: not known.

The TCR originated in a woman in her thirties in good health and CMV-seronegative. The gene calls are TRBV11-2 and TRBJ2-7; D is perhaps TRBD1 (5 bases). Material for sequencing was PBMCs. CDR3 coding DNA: TGTGCCAGCGCCACAGTACCCAGGGCTCTCGAGCAGTACTTC. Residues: CASATVPRALEQYF.